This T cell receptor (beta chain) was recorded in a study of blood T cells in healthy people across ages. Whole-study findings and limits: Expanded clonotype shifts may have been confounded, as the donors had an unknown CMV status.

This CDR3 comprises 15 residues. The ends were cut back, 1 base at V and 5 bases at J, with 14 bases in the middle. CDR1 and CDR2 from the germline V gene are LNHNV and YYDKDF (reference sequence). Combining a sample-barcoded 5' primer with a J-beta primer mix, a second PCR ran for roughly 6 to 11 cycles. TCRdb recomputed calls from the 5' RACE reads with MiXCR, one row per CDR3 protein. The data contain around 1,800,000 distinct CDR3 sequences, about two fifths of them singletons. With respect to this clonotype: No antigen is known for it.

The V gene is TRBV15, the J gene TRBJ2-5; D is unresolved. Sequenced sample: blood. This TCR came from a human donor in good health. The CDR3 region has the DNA TGTGCCACCAGCAGAGTTGGCAGCCTAGGGGAGACCCAGTACTTC. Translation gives CATSRVGSLGETQYF.